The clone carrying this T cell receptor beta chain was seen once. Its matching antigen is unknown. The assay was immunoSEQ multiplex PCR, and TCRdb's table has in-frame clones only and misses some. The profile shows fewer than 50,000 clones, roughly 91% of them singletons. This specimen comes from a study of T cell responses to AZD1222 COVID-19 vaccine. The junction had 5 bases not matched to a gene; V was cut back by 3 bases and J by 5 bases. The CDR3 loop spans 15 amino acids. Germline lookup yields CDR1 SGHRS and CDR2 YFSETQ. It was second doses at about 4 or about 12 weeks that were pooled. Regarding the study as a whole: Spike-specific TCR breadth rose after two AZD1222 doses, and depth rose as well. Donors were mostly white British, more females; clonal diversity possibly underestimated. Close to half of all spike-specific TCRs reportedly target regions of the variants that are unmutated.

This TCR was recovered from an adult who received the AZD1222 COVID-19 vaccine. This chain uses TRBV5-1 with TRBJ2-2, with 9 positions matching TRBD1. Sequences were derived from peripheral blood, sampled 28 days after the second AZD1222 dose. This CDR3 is CASSYGQGMTGELFF. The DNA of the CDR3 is TGCGCCAGCAGCTACGGACAGGGGATGACCGGGGAGCTGTTTTTT.